Below are 31 T cell receptor beta chains sequenced from a single sample in a study of T cell responses to AZD1222 COVID-19 vaccine. Using immunoSEQ multiplex PCR, the repertoire was profiled, and TCRdb retains in-frame clones only, with some absent. The top ten hold around 5.8% of the sample, which has 100,000 to 150,000 clones, 80% to 90% seen once. Sequences were derived from peripheral blood, sampled on day 0 of AZD1222 vaccination. All receptors come from an adult in good health.

The J gene is TRBJ1-2, the V gene TRBV28; D perhaps matches TRBD1 (5 bases). CDR1 and CDR2 from the germline V gene are MDHEN and SYDVKM. Trimming pared 6 bases from V and 2 bases from J, leaving 13 bases between. The CDR3 is 14 residues long. The DNA of the CDR3 is TGTGCCAGCAGCCTAGGGGACGGAAACTATGGCTACACCTTC. This encodes CASSLGDGNYGYTF.

This chain uses TRBV11-3 with TRBJ2-2, with TRBD2 matching over 10 bases. The CDR3 contains 16 residues. Losses at the gene ends were 0 bases for V and 9 bases for J; bases not matched to a gene: 7. Germline V gives CDR1 SGHNT, CDR2 YENEEA. CDR3 sequence reads: CASSLEGTSGVRELFF. The DNA of the CDR3 is TGTGCCAGCAGCTTAGAAGGAACTAGCGGGGTCCGGGAGCTGTTTTTT.

This chain connects TRBV3-1 (or the pseudogene TRBV3-2) to TRBJ1-2; the D gene is possibly TRBD1 (6 bases). Germline V gene sequence: CDR1 LGHDT, CDR2 YNNKEL (reference sequence). This CDR3 spans 15 amino acids. V was trimmed by 4 bases and J by 3 bases, leaving 15 bases between them. The chain's CDR3 is CASSRSLDRDYGYTF. The CDR3 DNA reads as TGTGCCAGCAGCCGAAGCCTGGACAGAGACTATGGCTACACCTTC.

The J gene is TRBJ1-6, the V gene TRBV5-8; D remains unclear. The germline V gene has CDR1 SGHTS and CDR2 YDEGEE. This CDR3 region has 15 residues. V lost 1 base to trimming and J lost 5 bases, with 10 bases between them. The CDR3 loop reads CASSLWADHNSPLHF. DNA for the CDR3: TGTGCCAGCAGCTTGTGGGCAGATCATAATTCACCCCTCCACTTT. Using reference TRBV5-8 and TRBJ1-6 for the parts outside the CDR3, the full variable domain is EAGVTQSPTHLIKTRGQQATLRCSPISGHTSVYWYQQALGLGLQFLLWYDEGEERNRGNFPPRFSGRQFPNYSSELNVNALELEDSALYLCASSLWADHNSPLHFGNGTRLTVT.

The chain links TRBV10-2 to TRBJ1-2; no reliable D call. Germline CDR1 WSHSY, CDR2 SAAADI. This CDR3 contains 14 residues. V was pared by 0 bases and J by 7 bases, with 12 bases between. In DNA form, the CDR3 reads TGCGCCAGCAGTGAGTCGGGGAGGACTGGTGGCTACACCTTC. This gives the protein CASSESGRTGGYTF.

V gene TRBV20-1 combines with J gene TRBJ1-2; maybe TRBD1 (5 bases). In germline, CDR1 is DFQATT, CDR2 SNEGSKA (reference sequence). There are 11 residues in the CDR3. With 4 bases removed from V and 3 bases from J, the gap between germline ends came to 6 bases. The DNA of the CDR3 is TGCAGTGCTACGACAGACTATGGCTACACCTTC. It encodes CSATTDYGYTF.

The rearrangement joins TRBV2 to TRBJ1-4, with D unclear. The CDR3 runs to 14 residues. The germline V gene has CDR1 SNHLY and CDR2 FYNNEI. V gave up 6 bases and J gave up 0 bases, with 8 bases separating them. CDR3 sequence (DNA): TGTGCCAGCAGACCGGGGACAACTAATGAAAAACTGTTTTTT. As protein: CASRPGTTNEKLFF.

This clone appeared a single time. This chain joins TRBV3-1 (or the pseudogene TRBV3-2) and TRBJ1-4; tentatively, D is TRBD1 (5 bases). Trimming left V 7 bases short and J 5 bases short, with 14 bases between. CDR1 LGHDT and CDR2 YNNKEL come from the germline V gene (reference sequence). The CDR3 has 14 amino acids. The CDR3 bases are TGTGCCAGCACTGTGGCGGGGGGGAATGAAAAACTGTTTTTT. Amino acid sequence: CASTVAGGNEKLFF.

The chain couples TRBV6-5 to TRBJ2-6; D ambiguous. The length of the CDR3 is 15 residues. V was trimmed by 5 bases and J by 0 bases, leaving 8 bases between them. Per germline, CDR1 MNHEY and CDR2 SVGAGI. Written as DNA, the CDR3 is TGTGCCAGCAGTCTCGATCTCTCTGGGGCCAACGTCCTGACTTTC. It yields the protein CASSLDLSGANVLTF.

This chain's CDR3 is CASSLVDVEGGFLTDTQYF. CDR3 nucleotides: TGTGCCAGCAGTCTCGTTGACGTAGAGGGGGGTTTTCTCACAGATACGCAGTATTTT. This sequence joins TRBV27 and TRBJ2-3, with D perhaps assigned TRBD1 or TRBD2 (6 bases each). CDR3 length equals 19 residues. Trimming left V 5 bases short and J 2 bases short, with 26 bases between. Germline V gives CDR1 MNHEY, CDR2 SMNVEV (reference sequence).

DNA of the CDR3: TGTGCCAGCAGTTACTCTGGGCAGGAGGGTGGCTACACCTTC. It yields the protein CASSYSGQEGGYTF. V and J are TRBV6-5 and TRBJ1-2; no reliable D call. Germline V gene lookup returns CDR1 MNHEY and CDR2 SVGAGI. Trimming shortened V by 0 bases and J by 7 bases, and 12 bases separated the two germline ends. The length of the CDR3 is 14 residues.

The chain links TRBV11-2 to TRBJ1-5, with D tentatively TRBD1 (6 bases). V was trimmed by 5 bases and J by 4 bases, leaving 15 bases between them. CDR3 length: 15 residues. Germline CDR1 reads SGHAT; CDR2 reads FQNNGV. As DNA, the CDR3 is TGTGCCAGCAGCGAACAGGGACTCGCAAATCAGCCCCAGCATTTT. Amino acids: CASSEQGLANQPQHF.

This clone was seen once. This rearrangement joins TRBV6-2 or TRBV6-3 to TRBJ1-2, with 9 bases fitting TRBD1. The trim removed 4 bases at V and 8 bases at J, leaving 8 bases unmatched. Germline CDR1 is MNHEY and CDR2 is SVGEGT. The CDR3 extends over 14 amino acids. CDR3 coding DNA: TGTGCCAGCAGTTCGGGACAGGGCATCGGCGGCTACACCTTC. As protein: CASSSGQGIGGYTF.

The chain has TRBV3-1 (or the pseudogene TRBV3-2) and TRBJ2-1; TRBD2 matches at 8 bases. This CDR3 region has 15 residues. Trimming removed 4 bases from V and 0 bases from J; junction bases left unmatched: 2. CDR1 and CDR2 (germline): LGHDT, YNNKEL (reference sequence). CDR3 sequence: CASSPLAGSYNEQFF. In nucleotides, the CDR3 is TGTGCCAGCAGCCCCCTAGCGGGCTCCTACAATGAGCAGTTCTTC.

The rearrangement uses TRBV14 and TRBJ2-1; 8 bases agree with TRBD2. CDR1 is SGHDN, CDR2 FVKESK, per germline. J gave up 1 base and V 3 bases, and 8 bases lay outside the gene matches. The CDR3 is 17 residues long. CDR3 DNA sequence: TGTGCCAGCAGCCACGTAGCGGGACTGACTTCCTACAATGAGCAGTTCTTC. Translated: CASSHVAGLTSYNEQFF.

The chain uses TRBV7-9 and TRBJ1-5; D may be TRBD1 (5 bases). The CDR3 has 12 amino acids. CDR1 is SEHNR, CDR2 FQNEAQ, per germline (reference sequence). Trimming shortened V by 5 bases and J by 6 bases, and 8 bases separated the two germline ends. CDR3 amino acids: CASSQRGQPQHF. CDR3 sequence (DNA): TGTGCCAGCAGCCAAAGGGGTCAGCCCCAGCATTTT.

This clone was seen only a few times. V is TRBV19 and J is TRBJ1-5; tentatively, D is TRBD1 (5 bases). The CDR3 runs 17 residues. Germline CDR1 LNHDA, CDR2 SQIVND (reference sequence). V shed 3 bases and J shed 0 bases, with 15 bases lying between them. CDR3 nucleotides: TGTGCCAGTAGTATCAGGACACACAAGATTAGCAATCAGCCCCAGCATTTT. It yields the protein CASSIRTHKISNQPQHF.

The rearrangement links TRBV5-6 to TRBJ2-7; possibly TRBD2 for D (7 bases). V lost 4 bases to trimming and J lost 2 bases, with 13 bases between them. Germline V gene sequence: CDR1 SGHDT, CDR2 YYEEEE. CDR3 size: 14 residues. The CDR3: CASSPPGGPYEQYF. In nucleotides, the CDR3 is TGTGCCAGCAGCCCGCCCGGGGGGCCCTACGAGCAGTACTTC.

Concerning this clone itself: A junction boundary mismatches the germline segment, possibly from a read error. The chain carries TRBV7-7 and TRBJ2-1; perhaps TRBD1 as D (6 bases). The CDR3 runs 15 residues. CDR1 is SSHAT, CDR2 FNYEAQ, per germline (reference sequence). CDR3 sequence: CASSPTGPEGNEQFF. The CDR3, as DNA: TGTGCTAGCAGCCCAACAGGGCCCGAGGGTAATGAGCAGTTCTTC. The entire variable domain, with the rest obtained from reference TRBV7-7 and TRBJ2-1, is as follows: GAGVSQSPRYKVTKRGQDVTLRCDPISSHATLYWYQQALGQGPEFLTYFNYEAQPDKSGLPSDRFSAERPEGSISTLTIQRTEQRDSAMYRCASSPTGPEGNEQFFGPGTRLTVL.

This clone has more than one count but fewer than ten. The CDR3 is CASSQVSPAGAVFNGYTF. DNA of the CDR3: TGTGCCAGCAGCCAAGTTTCCCCGGCAGGGGCGGTTTTTAATGGCTACACCTTC. This chain links TRBV3-1 (or the pseudogene TRBV3-2) with TRBJ1-2, with D perhaps matching TRBD1 (6 bases). The V gene lost 1 base and the J gene lost 6 bases, with 24 bases spanning the gap. Germline V gene sequence: CDR1 LGHDT, CDR2 YNNKEL (reference sequence). This CDR3 has 18 residues.

This chain links TRBV3-1 (or the pseudogene TRBV3-2) with TRBJ1-5; 10 bases fit TRBD1. Unmatched junction bases numbered 6, after V lost 4 bases and J lost 9 bases. CDR1 is LGHDT, CDR2 YNNKEL, per germline (reference sequence). The CDR3 extends over 14 amino acids. CDR3 in DNA: TGTGCCAGCAGCCCTGGACAGGGGGACAGGCCCCAGCATTTT. Translated, it gives CASSPGQGDRPQHF.

This chain connects TRBV7-2 to TRBJ2-7; unclear D gene. V was cut by 3 bases and J by 3 bases, with 6 bases left in between. Germline-derived CDR1 and CDR2 are SGHTA and FQGNSA. The CDR3 extends over 12 amino acids. DNA for the CDR3: TGTGCCAGCAGCTTTACTGGCTACGAGCAGTACTTC. Translating gives CASSFTGYEQYF.

In this sample, this clone turned up a few times. Distinct nucleotide sequences in the sample also encode this CDR3. The chain recombines TRBV5-1 with TRBJ2-3; unclear D gene. The CDR3 has 11 amino acids. The germline V gene encodes CDR1 SGHRS and CDR2 YFSETQ. Trimming shortened V by 6 bases and J by 2 bases, and 4 bases separated the two germline ends. Here the CDR3 DNA reads TGCGCCAGCACCAACACAGATACGCAGTATTTT. Residues: CASTNTDTQYF.

The rearrangement uses TRBV5-1 and TRBJ2-7; the match to TRBD2 covers 10 bases. V was clipped by 0 bases and J by 6 bases; unmatched bases: 6. CDR3 length: 15 amino acids. Germline V gene sequence: CDR1 SGHRS, CDR2 YFSETQ. The CDR3 DNA reads TGCGCCAGCAGCTTGGTTCCGGGACTAGCGTCCGAGCAGTACTTC. It is translated as CASSLVPGLASEQYF.

The chain combines TRBV3-1 (or the pseudogene TRBV3-2) with TRBJ1-2; 10 bases are shared with TRBD1. Germline CDR1 is LGHDT and CDR2 is YNNKEL (reference sequence). This CDR3 comprises 16 residues. J was trimmed by 8 bases and V by 4 bases; bases with no gene match: 13. The CDR3 DNA reads TGTGCCAGCAGCCGCGCCGGGACAGGGGCTTCGAAGGGCTACACCTTC. Amino acids: CASSRAGTGASKGYTF.

This clone has only one observation. The chain combines TRBV11-3 with TRBJ2-7; 13 nucleotides align to TRBD2. V was pared by 4 bases and J by 5 bases, with 8 bases of the junction left unmatched. The CDR3 sequence is 16 residues long. The germline gives CDR1 SGHNT, CDR2 YENEEA. The CDR3 protein is CASSSMGLAGTHEQYF. The CDR3 DNA reads TGTGCCAGCAGCTCCATGGGACTAGCGGGGACCCACGAGCAGTACTTC.

This chain uses TRBV15 with TRBJ2-7; D is perhaps TRBD1 (5 bases). There are 17 residues in the CDR3. Looked up from germline, CDR1 is LNHNV and CDR2 is YYDKDF (reference sequence). The V end was cut by 0 bases, the J end by 6 bases, with 21 bases between. For the CDR3, the DNA is TGTGCCACCAGCAGAGATAAGAATTTCTGGGGTGGGGCCGAGCAGTACTTC. It translates to CATSRDKNFWGGAEQYF.

The chain joins TRBV5-1 to TRBJ1-2; no reliable D call. Trimming took off 0 bases at V and 0 bases at J, with 6 bases between the two ends. The length of the CDR3 is 14 residues. Germline lookup yields CDR1 SGHRS and CDR2 YFSETQ. CDR3 sequence: CASSLALTNYGYTF. CDR3 DNA sequence: TGCGCCAGCAGCTTGGCCCTGACTAACTATGGCTACACCTTC.

The chain combines TRBV2 with TRBJ1-2, with TRBD1 identical over 7 bases. With 5 bases clipped from V and 8 bases from J, the junction kept 11 bases outside the gene matches. CDR1 is SNHLY, CDR2 FYNNEI, per germline. This CDR3 has 14 amino acids. Here the CDR3 DNA reads TGTGCCAGCAGTAGGGACAGCGAAACTGGGGGCTACACCTTC. Its translation: CASSRDSETGGYTF.

The V and J genes are TRBV25-1 and TRBJ1-3; 7 bases align to TRBD1. V lost 6 bases, J lost 8 bases, and 7 bases stayed unmatched. The germline V gene encodes CDR1 MGHDK and CDR2 SYGVNS. The CDR3 consists of 13 residues. Here the CDR3 DNA reads TGTGCCAGCAGCCAGGGGGGGAGGGACACCATATATTTT. Its translation: CASSQGGRDTIYF.

The V gene is TRBV11-3, the J gene TRBJ2-7; D not certain. Trimming stripped 0 bases from V and 1 base from J, with 16 bases between. Germline assignment: CDR1 SGHNT and CDR2 YENEEA. This CDR3 has 17 amino acids. The CDR3 DNA reads as TGTGCCAGCAGCTTAGATCACGGTCTGCCACCTTCCTACGAGCAGTACTTC. It codes for CASSLDHGLPPSYEQYF.